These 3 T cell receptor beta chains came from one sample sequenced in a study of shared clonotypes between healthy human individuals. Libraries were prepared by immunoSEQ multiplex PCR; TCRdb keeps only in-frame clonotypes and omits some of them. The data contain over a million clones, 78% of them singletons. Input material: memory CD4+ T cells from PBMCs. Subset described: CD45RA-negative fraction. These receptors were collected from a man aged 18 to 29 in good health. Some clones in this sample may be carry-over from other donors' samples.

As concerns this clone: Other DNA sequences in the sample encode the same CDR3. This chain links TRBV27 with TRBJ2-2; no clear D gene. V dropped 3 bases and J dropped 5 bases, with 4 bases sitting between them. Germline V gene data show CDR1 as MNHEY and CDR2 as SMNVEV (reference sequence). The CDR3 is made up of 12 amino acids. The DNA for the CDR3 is TGTGCCAGCAGTTTTAGAACCGGGGAGCTGTTTTTT. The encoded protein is CASSFRTGELFF.

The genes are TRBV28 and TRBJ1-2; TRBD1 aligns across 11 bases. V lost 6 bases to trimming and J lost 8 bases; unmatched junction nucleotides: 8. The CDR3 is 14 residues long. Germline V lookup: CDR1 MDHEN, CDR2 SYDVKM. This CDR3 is CASRGQGVELGYTF. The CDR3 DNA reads TGTGCCAGCAGGGGACAGGGGGTGGAGTTGGGCTACACCTTC.

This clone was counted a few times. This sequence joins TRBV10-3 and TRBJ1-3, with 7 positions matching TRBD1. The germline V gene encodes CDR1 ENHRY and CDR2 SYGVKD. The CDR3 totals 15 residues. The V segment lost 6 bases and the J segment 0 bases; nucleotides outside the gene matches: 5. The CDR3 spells CAIRPDRDSGNTIYF. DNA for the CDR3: TGTGCCATCAGGCCCGACAGGGACTCTGGAAACACCATATATTTT.